One and the same sample provided the 13 T cell receptor beta chains below, sequenced in a study of Ad26.COV2.S vaccination and SARS-CoV-2 variants. Here immunoSEQ multiplex PCR was the method, and the copy in TCRdb shows in-frame clones only, minus some. Of about half a million clones listed, 80% to 90% are singletons. Documented treatment: roughly 19 received Ad26.COV2.S at low or high dose, single or two shots; several received placebo; per-sample allocation not given. Samples came from day 63 after the first vaccine or placebo injection. The sequencing here drew on peripheral blood, taken in a trial of Ad26.COV2.S vaccine versus placebo. These receptors came from a person aged 18-60 years who received the Ad26.COV2.S COVID-19 vaccine or a placebo.

The genes are TRBV30 and TRBJ2-6; D is uncertain. Looked up from germline, CDR1 is GTSNPN and CDR2 is SVGIG (reference sequence). V lost 8 bases and J lost 1, with 12 bases in between. The CDR3 is 14 amino acids. The CDR3 DNA follows: TGTGCCGGTCCTATTGAGTCTGGGGCCAACGTCCTGACTTTC. Amino acids: CAGPIESGANVLTF.

This clone was observed a handful of times. The J gene is TRBJ1-5, the V gene TRBV28; 7 bases fit TRBD1. Germline V gives CDR1 MDHEN, CDR2 SYDVKM. This CDR3 comprises 16 residues. After removal of 2 bases from V and 2 bases from J, the junction contained 6 bases not matched to a gene. The CDR3, as DNA: TGTGCCAGCAGTTTAGCCCGGGACAGCCGCAATCAGCCCCAGCATTTT. Amino acids: CASSLARDSRNQPQHF.

The chain recombines TRBV14 with TRBJ1-1, with 7 bases identical to TRBD1. The CDR3 spans 16 residues. Germline CDR1 and CDR2: SGHDN and FVKESK. J lost 3 bases, V lost 1 base, and 8 bases had no gene match. This chain's CDR3 is CASSQGSWRGHTEAFF. CDR3 DNA: TGTGCCAGCAGCCAAGGATCGTGGAGGGGGCACACTGAAGCTTTCTTT.

A single count supports this clone. The rearrangement joins TRBV13 to TRBJ2-7; no definite D call. V was cut by 0 bases and J by 0 bases, with 18 bases left in between. CDR3 length: 18 amino acids. Germline CDR1 is PRHDT and CDR2 is FYEKMQ (reference sequence). The CDR3 DNA reads TGTGCCAGCAGCTTAGGGGGATACCAGTCGCGGTCCTCCTACGAGCAGTACTTC. Residues: CASSLGGYQSRSSYEQYF.

This rearrangement joins TRBV18 to TRBJ2-7; 9 bases agree with TRBD1. Looked up from germline, CDR1 is KGHSH and CDR2 is LQKENI. Losses at the gene ends were 4 bases for V and 3 bases for J; bases not matched to a gene: 7. The CDR3 runs to 15 residues. The CDR3 DNA reads as TGTGCCAGCTCACGTACAGGGGGCCGGGGCTACGAGCAGTACTTC. It translates to CASSRTGGRGYEQYF.

V and J are TRBV27 and TRBJ1-4, with a tentative D call TRBD1 (6 bases). Trimming cost V 5 bases and J 8 bases, with 12 bases left between them. The CDR3 covers 13 residues. Germline V gene data show CDR1 as MNHEY and CDR2 as SMNVEV (reference sequence). The CDR3 region is CASSRQVNEKLFF. The CDR3 DNA reads TGTGCCAGCAGTCGACAGGTGAACGAAAAACTGTTTTTT.

The rearrangement uses TRBV24-1 and TRBJ1-2; 7 bases are shared with TRBD1. The CDR3 covers 14 residues. Germline V gene data show CDR1 as KGHDR and CDR2 as SFDVKD. The J segment lost 2 bases and the V segment lost 2 bases, leaving 1 base of the junction unmatched. The CDR3 bases are TGTGCCACCAGTGATTGGGACAGAAACTATGGCTACACCTTC. This sequence encodes CATSDWDRNYGYTF.

The chain employs TRBV28 and TRBJ1-5; D call uncertain. V lost 9 bases to trimming and J lost 4 bases, with 10 bases between them. This CDR3 region has 12 residues. In germline, CDR1 is MDHEN, CDR2 SYDVKM. This CDR3 is CASWQRNQPQHF. CDR3 sequence (DNA): TGTGCCAGTTGGCAGAGGAATCAGCCCCAGCATTTT.

The V call is TRBV7-8, the J call TRBJ2-7, with a tentative D call TRBD1 (6 bases). This CDR3 region has 14 residues. V gave up 8 bases and J gave up 0 bases, with 14 bases separating them. Germline CDR1 SGHVS, CDR2 FQNEAQ. CDR3 nucleotides: TGTGCCAGCGGATTGCAGGGGAGCTCCTACGAGCAGTACTTC. It specifies CASGLQGSSYEQYF. The full variable domain, in which reference TRBV7-8 and TRBJ2-7 provide the parts outside the CDR3, is GAGVSQSPRYKVAKRGQDVALRCDPISGHVSLFWYQQALGQGPEFLTYFQNEAQLDKSGLPSDRFFAERPEGSVSTLKIQRTQQEDSAVYLCASGLQGSSYEQYFGPGTRLTVT.

The V call is TRBV30, the J call TRBJ1-2; D is unclear. Trimming took off 5 bases at V and 2 bases at J, with 24 bases between the two ends. Germline CDR1 GTSNPN, CDR2 SVGIG (reference sequence). The CDR3 is made up of 17 amino acids. The DNA for the CDR3 is TGTGCCTGGGATATTTACCGGACCGTCCAATTCAACTATGGCTACACCTTC. It translates to CAWDIYRTVQFNYGYTF. Drawing the rest from reference TRBV30 and TRBJ1-2, the complete variable domain is SQTIHQWPATLVQPVGSPLSLECTVEGTSNPNLYWYRQAAGRGLQLLFYSVGIGQISSEVPQNLSASRPQDRQFILSSKKLLLSDSGFYLCAWDIYRTVQFNYGYTFGSGTRLTVV.

With respect to this clone: An end of the junction differs from the germline gene, which may be a read error. The V and J genes are TRBV19 and TRBJ2-5; 9 bases match TRBD1. Per germline, CDR1 LNHDA and CDR2 SQIVND (reference sequence). CDR3 length: 14 residues. The CDR3 is CASSIGQGLETQYF. As DNA, the CDR3 is TGTGCCAGTAGCATAGGACAGGGGTTAGAGACCCAGTACTTC.

V is TRBV18 and J is TRBJ1-4; D uncertain. V shed 8 bases and J shed 0 bases, with 10 bases lying between them. Per germline, CDR1 KGHSH and CDR2 LQKENI. The CDR3 runs to 14 residues. The CDR3 sequence is CASQTISTNEKLFF. CDR3 in DNA: TGTGCCAGCCAGACCATATCAACTAATGAAAAACTGTTTTTT.

The chain recombines TRBV2 with TRBJ2-7, with a weak D call TRBD1 (6 bases). Germline assignment: CDR1 SNHLY and CDR2 FYNNEI. There are 15 residues in the CDR3. Trimming shortened V by 7 bases and J by 0 bases, and 16 bases separated the two germline ends. DNA for the CDR3: TGTGCCAGCAACCAACAGGGATCGAGCTCCTACGAGCAGTACTTC. Translation: CASNQQGSSSYEQYF.